This T cell receptor beta chain was obtained from a study of T cell responses to AZD1222 COVID-19 vaccine. Study conclusions and caveats: Repertoires were sampled only after the peak T cell response. A mostly white British donor set with more females was recruited, and clonal diversity was possibly underestimated.

The study pooled second doses at about 4 or about 12 weeks. V dropped 6 bases and J dropped 2; count of bases not matched to a gene: 5. The CDR3 is 15 residues long. Germline lookup yields CDR1 LNHDA and CDR2 SQIVND (reference sequence). Of note for this clone: As yet, its antigen is unknown.

This table comes from immunoSEQ multiplex PCR, and its TCRdb copy is limited to in-frame clones, with some not included. Altogether over 85,000 clones are present, roughly 90% being singletons, with the ten largest covering around 15%. The TCR originated in an adult who received the AZD1222 COVID-19 vaccine. The chain couples TRBV19 to TRBJ2-1; the match to TRBD1 covers 9 bases. This sample comprised peripheral blood, obtained 28 days after the second AZD1222 dose. Here the CDR3 reads CASSRDRATYNEQFF. CDR3 DNA sequence: TGTGCCAGTAGCCGGGACAGGGCAACCTACAATGAGCAGTTCTTC.